Below, 20 T cell receptor beta chains from the same sample are listed, as sequenced in a study of regulatory T cells in long-lasting Graves disease. This sample's time point: newly diagnosed GD, antithyroid drugs for less than 3 months. Isolated PBMC RNA provided the starting material for the TCR library. Assembly of TCR beta libraries relied on iRepertoire HTBI primers together with Arm-PCR of CDR3 regions. TCRdb fed the multiplex PCR reads into MiXCR, producing one record per CDR3 protein. The repertoire holds 450,000 to 650,000 distinct CDR3 sequences, with around 15% as singletons. These records were also assigned to another study, of T cells in Graves' hyperthyroidism and ophthalmopathy.

Sequences were derived from peripheral blood mononuclear cells (PBMCs), sampled at new diagnosis, from a patient treated with antithyroid drugs. The receptors here all came from a woman in her forties or fifties with Graves disease.

A few counts support this clonotype. The chain carries TRBV6-1 and TRBJ2-2; possible D gene TRBD1, 7 bases. The CDR3 runs 17 residues. The V gene lost 3 bases and the J gene lost 5 bases, with 19 bases spanning the gap. Looked up from germline, CDR1 is MNHNS and CDR2 is SASEGT. CDR3 sequence: CASSDVIRGERTGELFF. The CDR3, as DNA: TGTGCCAGCAGTGATGTTATCAGGGGGGAGCGGACCGGGGAGCTGTTTTTT.

This clonotype turned up a few times. This chain links TRBV6-1 with TRBJ2-7; 8 bases match TRBD1. The CDR3 is made up of 12 amino acids. The V and J ends lost 7 bases and 3 bases, in that order; junction bases with no gene match: 2. CDR1 and CDR2 (germline): MNHNS, SASEGT. CDR3: CASKTGGYEQYF. CDR3 bases: TGTGCCAGCAAAACAGGGGGCTACGAGCAGTACTTC.

The chain carries TRBV28 and TRBJ1-4; D unclear. The V end was cut by 4 bases, the J end by 4 bases, with 19 bases between. In germline, CDR1 is MDHEN, CDR2 SYDVKM. The CDR3 sequence is 17 residues long. As DNA, the CDR3 is TGTGCCAGCAGTTCCTTCCCGAAGGGAGCTAGTAATGAAAAACTGTTTTTT. Its protein is CASSSFPKGASNEKLFF.

This clonotype was counted a few times. The V call is TRBV19, the J call TRBJ1-5, with D unclear. V was shortened by 6 bases and J by 1 base, with 10 bases between the two germline ends. The CDR3 is 14 residues long. CDR1 and CDR2 from the germline V gene are LNHDA and SQIVND (reference sequence). CDR3: CASSQTESNQPQHF. The CDR3 DNA is TGTGCCAGTAGCCAGACGGAAAGCAATCAGCCCCAGCATTTT.

This clonotype was observed a few times. For the CDR3, the DNA is TGTGCCAGCAGCCCCCGGGACAGTCTTCAGCCCCAGCATTTT. This translates into CASSPRDSLQPQHF. The chain joins TRBV7-9 to TRBJ1-5; TRBD1 aligns across 7 bases. Germline loops: CDR1 SEHNR, CDR2 FQNEAQ (reference sequence). The CDR3 is 14 amino acids. The V gene end was trimmed by 5 bases and the J gene end by 6 bases; junction bases not matched to a gene: 7.

The chain combines TRBV12-3 or TRBV12-4 with TRBJ1-5; D gene unclear. V was clipped by 6 bases and J by 7 bases, with 22 bases between them. The CDR3 has 16 residues. The CDR3 coding sequence is TGTGCCAGCAGCTACACCCCGGGCGGGTCCAACCAGCCCCAGCATTTT. Its protein is CASSYTPGGSNQPQHF.

The table lists this clonotype with a few counts. The V and J genes are TRBV27 and TRBJ1-2; the D gene is possibly TRBD1 (5 bases). Germline-derived CDR1 and CDR2 are MNHEY and SMNVEV (reference sequence). The CDR3 spans 13 residues. V lost 7 bases and J lost 5, with 14 bases in between. The CDR3 coding sequence is TGTGCCAGCACAGGGACGGGGAGATATGGCTACACCTTC. As protein: CASTGTGRYGYTF.

This clonotype was seen repeatedly, ten times or more. The rearrangement joins TRBV2 to TRBJ2-1; 8 nucleotides agree with TRBD2. Trimming at V came to 6 bases and at J to 4 bases, leaving 8 bases not matched to a gene. CDR1 and CDR2 (germline): SNHLY, FYNNEI. CDR3 length: 15 amino acids. The CDR3 DNA reads as TGTGCCAGCAGGAGACCCGGGGGGGGGTACAATGAGCAGTTCTTC. Its translation: CASRRPGGGYNEQFF.

This clonotype was counted only a few times. The V and J genes are TRBV28 and TRBJ1-5; D uncertain. Per the germline V gene, CDR1 is MDHEN and CDR2 is SYDVKM. This CDR3 is built from 15 residues. V lost 5 bases and J lost 1, with 12 bases in between. The CDR3 loop reads CASSPRRASNQPQHF. The DNA of the CDR3 is TGTGCCAGCAGTCCCCGGAGGGCGAGCAATCAGCCCCAGCATTTT.

The rearrangement joins TRBV5-6 to TRBJ2-1; TRBD1 might be the D (5 bases). CDR1 is SGHDT, CDR2 YYEEEE, per germline. The CDR3 is 15 amino acids. V was pared by 1 base and J by 4 bases, with 12 bases between. This CDR3 is CASSLCGARYNEQFF. The CDR3, as DNA: TGTGCCAGCAGCTTGTGTGGGGCGCGGTACAATGAGCAGTTCTTC.

This clonotype appeared a few times. This chain links TRBV19 with TRBJ2-7, with D maybe TRBD1 (6 bases). The CDR3 is made up of 13 amino acids. The V gene lost 5 bases and the J gene lost 3 bases, with 11 bases spanning the gap. Germline V gives CDR1 LNHDA, CDR2 SQIVND (reference sequence). The CDR3 DNA reads TGTGCCAGTAGTCTCTCGGACAGCTACGAGCAGTACTTC. Protein product: CASSLSDSYEQYF.

The genes are TRBV20-1 and TRBJ1-1; D is unresolved. This CDR3 comprises 16 residues. Trimming took 0 bases from V and 0 from J, leaving 14 bases between them. Germline V CDR1 and CDR2: DFQATT, SNEGSKA (reference sequence). The CDR3 loop reads CSAREGPHAMNTEAFF. Written as DNA, the CDR3 is TGCAGTGCTAGAGAAGGACCCCACGCCATGAACACTGAAGCTTTCTTT.

Details on this clonotype: This sequence may be a read error, since a much larger clone differs from it by one base. This sequence joins TRBV10-3 and TRBJ2-1; D unclear. V shed 7 bases and J shed 6 bases, with 19 bases lying between them. The CDR3 has 15 amino acids. Looked up from germline, CDR1 is ENHRY and CDR2 is SYGVKD. This CDR3 is CAINVRVPPGNEQFF. The DNA for the CDR3 is TGTGCCATCAATGTGAGAGTTCCCCCGGGCAATGAGCAGTTCTTC.

The table lists this clonotype with a few counts. A much larger clone is a single base away; this may be a read error. This sequence joins TRBV29-1 and TRBJ2-1; D remains unclear. Trimming cost V 4 bases and J 2 bases, with 9 bases left between them. Germline-derived CDR1 and CDR2 are SQVTM and ANQGSEA. The CDR3 has 13 amino acids. CDR3 protein: CSVGPNAYNEQFF. The CDR3, as DNA: TGCAGCGTTGGTCCGAACGCCTACAATGAGCAGTTCTTC.

The CDR3, as DNA: TGTGCCAGCAGTTTAGGGCCAAATACCGGGGAGCAGTACTTC. Its translation: CASSLGPNTGEQYF. The gene calls are TRBV12-3 or TRBV12-4 and TRBJ2-7, with no clear D. Trimming stripped 1 base from V and 7 bases from J, with 14 bases between. The CDR3 spans 14 residues.

The V and J genes are TRBV27 and TRBJ1-1, with TRBD1 as a possible D gene (5 bases). Trimming left V 5 bases short and J 5 bases short, with 15 bases between. The CDR3 consists of 14 residues. Germline lookup yields CDR1 MNHEY and CDR2 SMNVEV (reference sequence). The CDR3: CASSPGLAGTEAFF. The DNA for the CDR3 is TGTGCCAGCAGTCCGGGGCTGGCGGGGACTGAAGCTTTCTTT.

This rearrangement joins TRBV6-5 to TRBJ1-2; D possibly corresponds to TRBD1 (6 bases). CDR3 length equals 13 residues. Germline V gives CDR1 MNHEY, CDR2 SVGAGI. The V end lost 2 bases, the J end lost 8 bases, and 12 bases lay between the germline ends. The DNA of the CDR3 is TGTGCCAGCAGTTACAGGGCAGGGGAAGGCTACACCTTC. Translation gives CASSYRAGEGYTF.

Many counts were recorded for this clonotype. The V gene is TRBV19, the J gene TRBJ1-5; tentative D call: TRBD1 (5 bases). Trimming removed 4 bases from V and 0 bases from J, with 10 bases in between. The CDR3 loop spans 15 amino acids. Germline assignment: CDR1 LNHDA and CDR2 SQIVND (reference sequence). Here the CDR3 DNA reads TGTGCCAGTAGTAATCAGGGTGGTAGCAATCAGCCCCAGCATTTT. It is translated as CASSNQGGSNQPQHF.

V gene TRBV5-6 combines with J gene TRBJ1-2; the D is unclear. With 2 bases removed from V and 6 bases from J, the gap between germline ends came to 11 bases. Germline V lookup: CDR1 SGHDT, CDR2 YYEEEE. The CDR3 runs to 13 residues. For the CDR3, the DNA is TGTGCCAGCAGCTTAGTGAGCGTGGATGGCTACACCTTC. It yields the protein CASSLVSVDGYTF.

This clonotype was recorded many times. This chain links TRBV12-3 or TRBV12-4 with TRBJ1-2; D gene unclear. V shed 6 bases and J shed 4 bases, with 12 bases lying between them. This CDR3 comprises 13 residues. CDR3 DNA: TGTGCCAGCAGCTCGGACGGAGTCTATGGCTACACCTTC. This sequence encodes CASSSDGVYGYTF.